The 2 T cell receptor beta chains below were found in one sample sequenced in a study of Graves' ophthalmopathy and Graves' hyperthyroidism. RNA transcripts served as template for amplifying TCR beta CDR3 sequences. Following a first-round RT-PCR that used HTBI primers, a second-round multiplex PCR was carried out. TCRdb reprocessed the multiplex PCR reads with MiXCR, giving one entry per CDR3 protein. The repertoire has 260,000 or so distinct CDR3 sequences, 40% to 50% of them found once; the top ten carry roughly half. Input material: peripheral blood. The receptors come from an adult man with Graves' ophthalmopathy.

This chain uses TRBV20-1 with TRBJ1-6, with a tentative D call TRBD1 (5 bases). Per germline, CDR1 DFQATT and CDR2 SNEGSKA (reference sequence). This CDR3 region has 15 residues. Trimming stripped 6 bases from V and 10 bases from J, with 22 bases between. The CDR3 here is CSAKDGAGINSPLHF. In DNA, the CDR3 is TGCAGTGCAAAAGACGGGGCAGGGATAAACTCACCCCTCCACTTT.

About this clonotype: The germline gene is not matched at one end of the junction; a read error may be the cause. V usage is TRBV10-2 and J usage is TRBJ2-5; 9 positions agree with TRBD1. Per the germline V gene, CDR1 is WSHSY and CDR2 is SAAADI. The CDR3 contains 16 residues. The CDR3 DNA reads TGTGCCAGCAGTTTAGGAAGGACAGGGGCCCAAGAGACCCAGTACTTC. This gives the protein CASSLGRTGAQETQYF.